What follows are 17 T cell receptor beta chains derived from one specimen sequenced in a study of tumor T cells in aggressive B-cell lymphoma. TCRdb's table, derived via immunoSEQ multiplex PCR, lists solely in-frame clones and lacks some. The table shows thousands of clones, with 91% occurring only once. Material for sequencing was tumor tissue. Every receptor here comes from an adult with diffuse large B cell lymphoma.

The chain joins TRBV27 to TRBJ2-7; unclear D gene. V lost 6 bases and J 1 base, leaving 4 bases between the germline ends. Germline V CDR1 and CDR2: MNHEY, SMNVEV (reference sequence). This CDR3 region has 11 residues. The CDR3 DNA reads as TGTGCCAGCAGCAGGTCCTACGAGCAGTACGTC. The encoded protein is CASSRSYEQYV.

The CDR3 region has the DNA TGCGCCAGCAGCCCGGACACCCTACGAGCTGGAAACACCATATATTTT. Protein: CASSPDTLRAGNTIYF. The gene calls are TRBV4-1 and TRBJ1-3; TRBD1 is a possible D gene (5 bases). This CDR3 contains 16 residues. V dropped 4 bases and J dropped 2 bases, with 15 bases sitting between them. In germline, CDR1 is MGHRA, CDR2 YSYEKL.

The chain recombines TRBV2 with TRBJ2-2, with 13 bases matching TRBD2. The V gene end was trimmed by 7 bases and the J gene end by 4 bases; junction bases not matched to a gene: 15. Germline-derived CDR1 and CDR2 are SNHLY and FYNNEI. CDR3 length equals 19 residues. CDR3 in amino acids: CASNSQLAGGRRITGELFF. Written as DNA, the CDR3 is TGTGCCAGCAACTCCCAACTAGCGGGAGGGCGACGAATCACCGGGGAGCTGTTTTTT.

This clone was detected only a few times. The gene calls are TRBV27 and TRBJ1-5; D is perhaps TRBD1 (5 bases). In germline, CDR1 is MNHEY, CDR2 SMNVEV (reference sequence). The CDR3 runs to 12 residues. V was cut by 7 bases and J by 5 bases, with 9 bases left in between. CDR3 nucleotide sequence: TGTGCCAGCAACACGGGGGATCAGCCCCAGCATTTT. It yields the protein CASNTGDQPQHF.

V and J are TRBV10-2 and TRBJ1-6; tentative D call: TRBD1 (5 bases). Trimming stripped 6 bases from V and 8 bases from J, with 11 bases between. This CDR3 is built from 13 residues. Germline CDR1 is WSHSY and CDR2 is SAAADI. CDR3: CASRQDLYSPLHF. In DNA, the CDR3 is TGCGCCAGCAGACAGGATTTGTATTCACCCCTCCACTTT.

The chain links TRBV9 to TRBJ1-4; TRBD1 matches 7 bases. The germline V gene has CDR1 SGDLS and CDR2 YYNGEE. The V gene end was trimmed by 4 bases and the J gene end by 6 bases; junction bases not matched to a gene: 15. The CDR3 sequence is 17 residues long. CDR3 sequence: CASSSGGGQRADEKLFF. CDR3 nucleotide sequence: TGTGCCAGCAGCTCGGGGGGGGGACAGCGAGCAGATGAAAAACTGTTTTTT.

This chain uses TRBV7-2 with TRBJ2-1; 8 bases are shared with TRBD2. Germline V lookup: CDR1 SGHTA, CDR2 FQGNSA. Trimming removed 5 bases from V and 3 bases from J; junction bases left unmatched: 3. The length of the CDR3 is 14 residues. CDR3 amino acids: CASSVRGGYNEQFF. CDR3 sequence (DNA): TGTGCCAGCAGCGTCCGGGGGGGCTACAATGAGCAGTTCTTC.

The CDR3 here is CASRPTGTRYEQYV. The DNA of the CDR3 is TGTGCCAGCAGGCCTACCGGGACAAGGTACGAGCAGTACGTC. The chain uses TRBV28 and TRBJ2-7; a weak D match, TRBD1 (6 bases). V lost 6 bases and J 4 bases, leaving 16 bases between the germline ends. The CDR3 has 14 residues. Germline V gives CDR1 MDHEN, CDR2 SYDVKM.

This clone occurred once. The genes are TRBV9 and TRBJ1-2; no clear D gene. The germline V gene has CDR1 SGDLS and CDR2 YYNGEE. This CDR3 has 15 residues. V was pared by 6 bases and J by 3 bases, with 18 bases between. The CDR3 spells CASTEGAVDYYGYTF. Written as DNA, the CDR3 is TGTGCCAGCACCGAGGGAGCCGTTGATTACTATGGCTACACCTTC.

The J gene is TRBJ2-1, the V gene TRBV1; TRBD2 is taken as the D call from the table, unchecked against the DNA. TRBV1 is listed as a pseudogene. The CDR3 runs to 16 residues. For the CDR3, the DNA is TGCACCAGCACCTCGTTTCTAGCGGGGGTAAGAAATGAGCAGTTCTTC. This gives the protein CTSTSFLAGVRNEQFF.

The rearrangement uses TRBV5-5 and TRBJ1-5; a weak D match, TRBD1 (6 bases). Trimming stripped 4 bases from V and 6 bases from J, with 17 bases between. Germline V gene sequence: CDR1 SGHKS, CDR2 YYEKEE (reference sequence). This CDR3 has 15 residues. The CDR3 DNA follows: TGTGCCAGCAGCCTCCGGGACAACCAGGTTCAGCCCCAGCATTTT. The encoded protein is CASSLRDNQVQPQHF. The full variable domain, with the rest looked up from reference TRBV5-5 and TRBJ1-5, is DAGVTQSPTHLIKTRGQQVTLRCSPISGHKSVSWYQQVLGQGPQFIFQYYEKEERGRGNFPDRFSARQFPNYSSELNVNALLLGDSALYLCASSLRDNQVQPQHFGDGTRLSIL.

Turning to this clone: One junction end does not reproduce the germline sequence, and a read error may be involved. V is TRBV6-6 and J is TRBJ2-2; 10 bases are a match to TRBD2. The CDR3 extends over 15 amino acids. Germline assignment: CDR1 MNHNY and CDR2 SVGAGI (reference sequence). The CDR3 loop reads CPSSYPGTSDGELFF. CDR3 coding DNA: TGTCCCAGCAGTTATCCCGGGACTAGCGACGGGGAGCTGTTTTTT.

This clone was detected once. V and J are TRBV7-9 and TRBJ2-5; D uncertain. Germline CDR1 and CDR2: SEHNR and FQNEAQ (reference sequence). This CDR3 is built from 12 residues. V was shortened by 5 bases and J by 5 bases, with 9 bases between the two germline ends. The DNA for the CDR3 is TGTGCCAGCAGCCCGGTCTCGGAGACCCAGTACTTC. This gives the protein CASSPVSETQYF.

This sequence joins TRBV5-4 and TRBJ2-1, with 10 bases lining up with TRBD1. V trimming: 4 bases; J trimming: 9 bases; junction bases outside the gene matches: 10. The CDR3 contains 15 residues. The germline V gene has CDR1 SGHNT and CDR2 YYREEE (reference sequence). CDR3 residues: CASSPGQGGFGEQFF. CDR3 DNA: TGTGCCAGCAGCCCAGGACAGGGGGGGTTTGGTGAGCAGTTCTTC.

The V gene is TRBV27, the J gene TRBJ1-1, with 7 bases matching TRBD1. V lost 7 bases, J lost 1 base, and 9 bases stayed unmatched. CDR3 length equals 15 residues. CDR1 and CDR2 (germline): MNHEY, SMNVEV (reference sequence). CDR3 in amino acids: CASTSPGTENTEAFF. CDR3 coding DNA: TGTGCCAGCACCTCCCCCGGGACAGAGAACACTGAAGCTTTCTTT.

The chain recombines TRBV5-1 with TRBJ1-5, with TRBD1 identical over 12 bases. CDR1 is SGHRS, CDR2 YFSETQ, per germline. Germline trimming cut 4 bases from V and 0 bases from J; bases unmatched to any gene: 8. The CDR3 is made up of 18 amino acids. The CDR3 is CASSRGTGGDYSNQPQHF. CDR3 bases: TGCGCCAGCAGCCGTGGGACAGGGGGCGACTATAGCAATCAGCCCCAGCATTTT.

The V and J genes are TRBV4-1 and TRBJ2-1; D perhaps matches TRBD2 (6 bases). Germline CDR1 reads MGHRA; CDR2 reads YSYEKL. The CDR3 loop spans 15 amino acids. V was trimmed by 2 bases and J by 5 bases, leaving 13 bases between them. The CDR3 DNA reads as TGCGCCAGCAGCCAATTCGGGCCGGGAGACAATGAGCAGTTCTTC. Translation: CASSQFGPGDNEQFF.